Each of the 20 T cell receptor beta chains below was sequenced from the same sample in a study of cytomegalovirus exposure and HLA in healthy donors. Vbeta (60) and Jbeta (13) primers were used in the PCR. Method: immunoSEQ multiplex PCR; TCRdb's copy keeps in-frame clones and lacks some. Seen here are around 130,000 clones, about 8.5% observed once, and the top ten hold 5.5%. Sample: PBMCs. The receptor source for this set is a man aged 35 to 55 in good health and CMV-seronegative.

A few counts support this clone. The chain recombines TRBV27 with TRBJ2-1; perhaps TRBD1 as D (5 bases). V gave up 10 bases and J gave up 0 bases, with 13 bases separating them. Germline V CDR1 and CDR2: MNHEY, SMNVEV (reference sequence). The CDR3 has 14 residues. CDR3 in amino acids: CATNGQGSYNEQFF. DNA for the CDR3: TGTGCCACAAACGGCCAGGGCTCCTACAATGAGCAGTTCTTC.

The sample holds a few counts of this clone. The chain is built from TRBV5-1 and TRBJ1-2; D ambiguous. The CDR3 is 14 amino acids. Germline V gene lookup returns CDR1 SGHRS and CDR2 YFSETQ. V was trimmed by 1 base and J by 4 bases, leaving 11 bases between them. In nucleotides, the CDR3 is TGCGCCAGCAGCTTGTCCCCAAGCGGCTATGGCTACACCTTC. Residues: CASSLSPSGYGYTF.

The chain joins TRBV9 to TRBJ1-1, with TRBD1 matching over 12 bases. The junction had 6 bases not matched to a gene; V was cut back by 0 bases and J by 3 bases. Germline V gene lookup returns CDR1 SGDLS and CDR2 YYNGEE. CDR3 length equals 17 residues. The CDR3 sequence: CASSVGGQGAFDTEAFF. In DNA form, the CDR3 reads TGTGCCAGCAGCGTAGGGGGACAGGGGGCATTTGACACTGAAGCTTTCTTT.

V and J are TRBV10-3 and TRBJ2-5; 9 bases align to TRBD2. The CDR3 sequence is 15 residues long. V shed 3 bases, J shed 2 bases, and the junction held 4 bases outside the gene matches. Per germline, CDR1 ENHRY and CDR2 SYGVKD. The CDR3 DNA reads TGTGCCATCAGTGATCAGCGGGGGGCTCAAGAGACCCAGTACTTC. Translation: CAISDQRGAQETQYF.

This clone has just a few counts. The rearrangement uses TRBV14 and TRBJ2-5; D is unresolved. CDR1 is SGHDN and CDR2 is FVKESK in the germline V gene. V dropped 1 base and J dropped 3 bases, with 9 bases sitting between them. The CDR3 extends over 14 amino acids. CDR3 sequence reads: CASSQVSAKETQYF. The CDR3 nucleotides read TGTGCCAGCAGCCAAGTGTCCGCGAAAGAGACCCAGTACTTC.

This clone has more than one count but fewer than ten. J is TRBJ1-2 and V is TRBV9, with 7 bases matching TRBD1. Looked up from germline, CDR1 is SGDLS and CDR2 is YYNGEE. This CDR3 has 15 residues. The trim removed 3 bases at V and 2 bases at J, leaving 7 bases unmatched. This chain's CDR3 is CASSETGTVNYGYTF. CDR3 in DNA: TGTGCCAGCAGCGAAACCGGGACAGTCAACTATGGCTACACCTTC.

This chain connects TRBV7-2 to TRBJ1-1; TRBD1 matches 9 bases. Germline V CDR1 and CDR2: SGHTA, FQGNSA. The CDR3 extends over 15 amino acids. The V segment lost 5 bases and the J segment 4 bases; nucleotides outside the gene matches: 8. CDR3 sequence reads: CASSPRDRAITEAFF. The CDR3 DNA reads TGTGCCAGCAGCCCCCGGGACAGGGCAATCACTGAAGCTTTCTTT. The whole variable domain, filled in from reference TRBV7-2 and TRBJ1-1, reads GAGVSQSPSNKVTEKGKDVELRCDPISGHTALYWYRQSLGQGLEFLIYFQGNSAPDKSGLPSDRFSAERTGGSVSTLTIQRTQQEDSAVYLCASSPRDRAITEAFFGQGTRLTVV.

V and J are TRBV19 and TRBJ2-5, with 11 bases aligning to TRBD2. The CDR3 is made up of 14 amino acids. V dropped 5 bases and J dropped 4; count of bases not matched to a gene: 3. Germline V CDR1 and CDR2: LNHDA, SQIVND (reference sequence). In DNA, the CDR3 is TGTGCCAGTAGTCCTAGCGGGGGGCGAGAGACCCAGTACTTC. It encodes CASSPSGGRETQYF.

There are a few counts of this clone. The chain has TRBV5-1 and TRBJ2-7; D may be TRBD1 (6 bases). V gave up 1 base and J gave up 4 bases, with 12 bases separating them. Germline CDR1 SGHRS, CDR2 YFSETQ. This CDR3 is 14 amino acids long. The CDR3 protein is CASSLRAGAYEQYF. In DNA, the CDR3 is TGCGCCAGCAGCTTGCGGGCAGGGGCATACGAGCAGTACTTC. Full variable domain (outside the CDR3, taken from reference TRBV5-1 and TRBJ2-7): KAGVTQTPRYLIKTRGQQVTLSCSPISGHRSVSWYQQTPGQGLQFLFEYFSETQRNKGNFPGRFSGRQFSNSRSEMNVSTLELGDSALYLCASSLRAGAYEQYFGPGTRLTVT.

This clone was counted only a few times. The chain recombines TRBV15 with TRBJ2-3, with 8 bases identical to TRBD1. The CDR3 covers 15 residues. Trimming took 5 bases from V and 3 from J; bases not matched to a gene: 7. Germline assignment: CDR1 LNHNV and CDR2 YYDKDF (reference sequence). The CDR3 DNA is TGTGCCACCAGCTCTCGGACAGGGCGGACAGATACGCAGTATTTT. Its protein product is CATSSRTGRTDTQYF.

This chain uses TRBV25-1 with TRBJ2-3, with 8 bases matching TRBD2. This CDR3 has 15 residues. Germline lookup yields CDR1 MGHDK and CDR2 SYGVNS. Trimming removed 1 base from V and 0 bases from J; junction bases left unmatched: 0. This chain's CDR3 is CASSESSGSTDTQYF. The CDR3 nucleotides are TGTGCCAGCAGTGAATCTAGCGGGAGCACAGATACGCAGTATTTT.

The sample holds a few counts of this clone. Here the CDR3 omits its conserved ending phenylalanine or tryptophan, so a read error is the likely source. This chain joins TRBV30 and TRBJ1-2; 8 bases agree with TRBD1. Germline loops: CDR1 GTSNPN, CDR2 SVGIG (reference sequence). The J segment lost 7 bases and the V segment lost 3 bases, leaving 4 bases of the junction unmatched. The CDR3 contains 12 residues. The CDR3 sequence: CAWSETGVGYTS. The CDR3 DNA reads TGTGCCTGGAGCGAGACAGGGGTTGGCTACACCTCC.

This clone occurred a few times. The chain has TRBV19 and TRBJ2-1; 9 bases line up with TRBD1. CDR3 length equals 14 residues. Germline V gives CDR1 LNHDA, CDR2 SQIVND (reference sequence). V trimming: 7 bases; J trimming: 4 bases; junction bases outside the gene matches: 5. CDR3 coding DNA: TGTGCCAGTACCGCGGGACAGGGTTACAATGAGCAGTTCTTC. The encoded protein is CASTAGQGYNEQFF.

This clone was observed a few times. The V and J genes are TRBV6-6 and TRBJ2-3; 9 positions agree with TRBD1. V trimming: 5 bases; J trimming: 2 bases; junction bases outside the gene matches: 8. The CDR3 spans 16 residues. Germline V gene lookup returns CDR1 MNHNY and CDR2 SVGAGI (reference sequence). CDR3 loop: CASSRPGTGTTDTQYF. Here the CDR3 DNA reads TGTGCCAGCAGTCGACCCGGGACAGGGACCACAGATACGCAGTATTTT.

This chain joins TRBV19 and TRBJ1-3; no reliable D call. The CDR3 extends over 14 amino acids. Trimming removed 4 bases from V and 4 bases from J, with 11 bases in between. Germline CDR1 is LNHDA and CDR2 is SQIVND (reference sequence). This CDR3 is CASSREENGNTIYF. The CDR3 nucleotides read TGTGCCAGTAGTAGGGAGGAAAACGGAAACACCATATATTTT.

The chain links TRBV19 to TRBJ1-2, with 9 nucleotides matching TRBD1. The CDR3 loop spans 14 amino acids. Germline CDR1 and CDR2: LNHDA and SQIVND (reference sequence). V gave up 7 bases and J gave up 4 bases; unmatched junction bases: 7. CDR3 protein: CASTGQGSPYGYTF. For the CDR3, the DNA is TGTGCCAGTACTGGACAGGGGTCCCCCTATGGCTACACCTTC.

This clone turned up a few times. The chain couples TRBV7-6 to TRBJ1-3; 9 bases fit TRBD1. The germline gives CDR1 SGHVS, CDR2 FNYEAQ. Trimming cost V 5 bases and J 0 bases; bases outside gene matches: 2. CDR3 size: 15 residues. CDR3 nucleotide sequence: TGTGCCAGCAGCCAGACAGGGGGCTCTGGAAACACCATATATTTT. This translates into CASSQTGGSGNTIYF.

The chain carries TRBV6-1 and TRBJ1-3; a weak D match, TRBD1 (5 bases). Germline CDR1 is MNHNS and CDR2 is SASEGT. The CDR3 extends over 16 amino acids. V was pared by 1 base and J by 0 bases, with 10 bases between. CDR3 bases: TGTGCCAGCAGTGAAGGGAGGGGAGTCTCTGGAAACACCATATATTTT. Its translation is CASSEGRGVSGNTIYF.

The chain carries TRBV18 and TRBJ2-7; weak D call: TRBD2 (6 bases). CDR3 length: 12 amino acids. Trimming stripped 3 bases from V and 6 bases from J, with 9 bases between. CDR1 and CDR2 from the germline V gene are KGHSH and LQKENI. The CDR3 region has the DNA TGTGCCAGCTCACCCGGGGGTACCGAGCAGTACTTC. It translates to CASSPGGTEQYF.

The rearrangement uses TRBV30 and TRBJ1-2; 7 bases fit TRBD1. V lost 3 bases to trimming and J lost 3 bases; unmatched junction nucleotides: 19. Looked up from germline, CDR1 is GTSNPN and CDR2 is SVGIG (reference sequence). This CDR3 contains 18 residues. CDR3 DNA: TGTGCCTGGAGGTCGGGACGCTTGGTCGACAGGGAGGACTATGGCTACACCTTC. This translates into CAWRSGRLVDREDYGYTF.